This passage covers 7 T cell receptor beta chains from one sample sequenced in a study of shared clonotypes between healthy human individuals. TCRdb's table, derived via immunoSEQ multiplex PCR, lists solely in-frame clones and lacks some. The sample yields about 560,000 clones, 70% to 80% seen once. The specimen sequenced was PBMCs. These receptors were taken from a woman between 40 and 55 years old in good health. Some clones in this sample may be carry-over from other donors' samples.

The rearrangement links TRBV7-2 to TRBJ2-7; the D is unclear. CDR3 length: 12 residues. Between the trimmed V and J ends, which lost 3 bases and 0 bases, there was a span of 3 bases. CDR1 and CDR2 from the germline V gene are SGHTA and FQGNSA. CDR3 protein: CASSFGSYEQYF. CDR3 coding DNA: TGTGCCAGCAGCTTCGGCTCCTACGAGCAGTACTTC.

This chain connects TRBV2 to TRBJ2-7, with 12 bases identical to TRBD2. V was clipped by 5 bases and J by 2 bases; unmatched bases: 4. The CDR3 loop spans 15 amino acids. Germline V gives CDR1 SNHLY, CDR2 FYNNEI. The CDR3 nucleotides are TGTGCCAGCAGTTACGGACTAGCGGGAACCTACGAGCAGTACTTC. Its translation is CASSYGLAGTYEQYF. The full variable domain, completed using reference TRBV2 and TRBJ2-7, is EPEVTQTPSHQVTQMGQEVILRCVPISNHLYFYWYRQILGQKVEFLVSFYNNEISEKSEIFDDQFSVERPDGSNFTLKIRSTKLEDSAMYFCASSYGLAGTYEQYFGPGTRLTVT.

This chain connects TRBV5-1 to TRBJ1-4, with 8 bases matching TRBD1. The junction had 4 bases not matched to a gene; V was cut back by 2 bases and J by 7 bases. CDR3 length: 14 amino acids. CDR1 and CDR2 (germline): SGHRS, YFSETQ. The CDR3 spells CASSLTGGIEKLFF. In DNA, the CDR3 is TGCGCCAGCAGCTTAACAGGGGGTATTGAAAAACTGTTTTTT.

The chain joins TRBV1 to TRBJ1-5; TRBD1, the table's D call, lacks a check against the DNA. TRBV1 is listed as a pseudogene. CDR3 length: 14 amino acids. In nucleotides, the CDR3 is TGCACCAGCAGCCGGGGACAGCTAAATCAGCCCCAGCATTTT. It codes for CTSSRGQLNQPQHF.

The CDR3 coding sequence is TGCGCCAGCAGCTTGGGGACCTCCGGATATGGCTACACCTTC. Protein sequence: CASSLGTSGYGYTF. This chain links TRBV5-1 with TRBJ1-2; no clear D. The germline V gene has CDR1 SGHRS and CDR2 YFSETQ. This CDR3 spans 14 amino acids. Deletions cut 0 bases from V and 5 bases from J, with 11 bases between.

The chain links TRBV19 to TRBJ2-1; 9 bases align to TRBD1. Germline CDR1 is LNHDA and CDR2 is SQIVND (reference sequence). The CDR3 has 15 amino acids. V shed 5 bases and J 6 bases; nucleotides not matched to a gene: 8. This CDR3 reads CASSPRTGDPNEQFF. The CDR3 bases are TGTGCCAGTAGTCCACGGACAGGGGACCCCAATGAGCAGTTCTTC. Filled out from reference TRBV19 and TRBJ2-1, the complete variable domain reads DGGITQSPKYLFRKEGQNVTLSCEQNLNHDAMYWYRQDPGQGLRLIYYSQIVNDFQKGDIAEGYSVSREKKESFPLTVTSAQKNPTAFYLCASSPRTGDPNEQFFGPGTRLTVL.

This chain uses TRBV28 with TRBJ1-2; D remains ambiguous. The germline V and J ends were trimmed by 6 bases and 3 bases, with 14 bases remaining between them. Germline CDR1 and CDR2: MDHEN and SYDVKM. The CDR3 contains 14 residues. In DNA form, the CDR3 reads TGTGCCAGCAGGGGCGGCGGGGTAGACTATGGCTACACCTTC. This codes for CASRGGGVDYGYTF.